Below are 20 T cell receptor beta chains sequenced from a single sample in a study of CD8 T cells in ankylosing spondylitis. Study results and limitations: A TCR beta motif of under ten highly homologous variants appeared characteristic of ankylosing spondylitis blood.

Their target antigens are unknown. TCRdb analysed the 5' RACE reads with MiXCR anew, one entry per CDR3 protein. The table lists about 420,000 distinct CDR3 sequences, about 22% of them singletons, with about 17% in the top ten. Sequenced sample: blood, either unsorted or a sorted T cell fraction (not recorded which). The receptor set was obtained from a male donor with ankylosing spondylitis.

The V and J genes are TRBV5-5 and TRBJ2-2; no reliable D call. The CDR3 sequence is 15 residues long. The germline V gene encodes CDR1 SGHKS and CDR2 YYEKEE (reference sequence). The V end was cut by 1 base, the J end by 0 bases, with 7 bases between. The DNA of the CDR3 is TGTGCCAGCAGCTTGCGCCTTTCGAACACCGGGGAGCTGTTTTTT. It specifies CASSLRLSNTGELFF.

The chain employs TRBV7-2 and TRBJ1-2; D uncertain. There are 12 residues in the CDR3. Trimming removed 0 bases from V and 5 bases from J, with 4 bases in between. Per the germline V gene, CDR1 is SGHTA and CDR2 is FQGNSA. The CDR3 loop reads CASSLAFYGYTF. In DNA form, the CDR3 reads TGTGCCAGCAGCTTAGCGTTTTATGGCTACACCTTC.

This chain connects TRBV20-1 to TRBJ2-1; D is perhaps TRBD1 or TRBD2 (6 bases each). Trimming stripped 7 bases from V and 4 bases from J, with 14 bases between. Germline-derived CDR1 and CDR2 are DFQATT and SNEGSKA (reference sequence). The CDR3 has 13 amino acids. The CDR3 protein is CSGKGGRYNEQFF. CDR3 DNA sequence: TGCAGTGGCAAGGGGGGCCGTTACAATGAGCAGTTCTTC.

Only a few counts were recorded for this clonotype. The chain carries TRBV7-8 and TRBJ1-5; maybe TRBD1 (5 bases). This CDR3 has 17 residues. With 4 bases removed from V and 3 bases from J, the gap between germline ends came to 19 bases. Germline V gene lookup returns CDR1 SGHVS and CDR2 FQNEAQ. The CDR3 region has the DNA TGTGCCAGCAGCTGGGACGGGGCGCAGCTAGACAATCAGCCCCAGCATTTT. Its translation: CASSWDGAQLDNQPQHF.

A few counts support this clonotype. The V gene is TRBV4-2, the J gene TRBJ2-7; D not certain. This CDR3 comprises 15 residues. V dropped 1 base and J dropped 3 bases, with 13 bases sitting between them. CDR1 is LGHNA and CDR2 is YNFKEQ in the germline V gene. The DNA of the CDR3 is TGTGCCAGCAGCCAAGGGGTGGCCTCCGGCTACGAGCAGTACTTC. Protein product: CASSQGVASGYEQYF.

This chain links TRBV24-1 with TRBJ2-2, with unresolved D. The V and J ends lost 0 bases and 6 bases respectively, with 13 bases between them. The CDR3 length is 16 residues. Germline V CDR1 and CDR2: KGHDR, SFDVKD. This chain's CDR3 is CATSDLYSSAPGELFF. In DNA form, the CDR3 reads TGTGCCACCAGTGATTTGTATAGCTCAGCCCCCGGGGAGCTGTTTTTT.

The chain employs TRBV15 and TRBJ2-1; D is undetermined. The V end was cut by 3 bases, the J end by 7 bases, with 16 bases between. The CDR3 spans 15 residues. Germline V gene sequence: CDR1 LNHNV, CDR2 YYDKDF (reference sequence). The CDR3 DNA reads as TGTGCCACCAGCAGTTTCCACTACGACGTGAATGAGCAGTTCTTC. Translation gives CATSSFHYDVNEQFF.

The V gene is TRBV28, the J gene TRBJ2-7; D remains unclear. V shed 4 bases and J shed 3 bases, with 7 bases lying between them. There are 12 residues in the CDR3. From germline, CDR1 is MDHEN and CDR2 SYDVKM. This chain's CDR3 is CASSSRFYEQYF. The CDR3, as DNA: TGTGCCAGCAGTTCGAGGTTCTACGAGCAGTACTTC. The variable domain in full, with the rest retrieved from reference TRBV28 and TRBJ2-7, is DVKVTQSSRYLVKRTGEKVFLECVQDMDHENMFWYRQDPGLGLRLIYFSYDVKMKEKGDIPEGYSVSREKKERFSLILESASTNQTSMYLCASSSRFYEQYFGPGTRLTVT.

This clonotype came up a few times. The chain's CDR3 is CASSLPGHGNQPQHF. CDR3 sequence (DNA): TGTGCCAGCAGTTTACCTGGACATGGCAATCAGCCCCAGCATTTT. V gene TRBV28 combines with J gene TRBJ1-5; possibly TRBD1 for D (5 bases). V shed 2 bases and J shed 2 bases, with 10 bases lying between them. The CDR3 is made up of 15 amino acids. The V gene's germline CDR1 is MDHEN and CDR2 SYDVKM.

This clonotype was observed a few times. The chain recombines TRBV6-6 with TRBJ2-5; D not certain. The CDR3 totals 13 residues. Deletions cut 8 bases from V and 5 bases from J, with 15 bases between. Germline loops: CDR1 MNHNY, CDR2 SVGAGI (reference sequence). The CDR3 bases are TGTGCCAGCGGGTACAGTGACTGGGAGACCCAGTACTTC. Amino acid sequence: CASGYSDWETQYF.

The V and J genes are TRBV5-1 and TRBJ1-6, with TRBD1 matching over 7 bases. V shed 4 bases, J shed 7 bases, and the junction held 5 bases outside the gene matches. The CDR3 is 14 amino acids. Germline V lookup: CDR1 SGHRS, CDR2 YFSETQ. The CDR3 DNA reads as TGCGCCAGCAGCCTGGACAGGAGGAATTCACCCCTCCACTTT. Its protein product is CASSLDRRNSPLHF.

The chain joins TRBV6-4 to TRBJ2-7; perhaps TRBD2 as D (6 bases). This CDR3 spans 12 amino acids. Germline V gene data show CDR1 as MRHNA and CDR2 as SNTAGT. The V and J ends lost 3 bases and 9 bases respectively, with 12 bases between them. This chain's CDR3 is CASSEQEGRQYF. CDR3 DNA sequence: TGTGCCAGCAGTGAACAGGAGGGGAGGCAGTACTTC.

The V and J genes are TRBV5-1 and TRBJ2-3; D unclear. CDR1 is SGHRS, CDR2 YFSETQ, per germline. V shed 0 bases and J shed 5 bases, with 13 bases lying between them. This CDR3 spans 15 amino acids. This chain's CDR3 is CASSLDLGLGDTQYF. The CDR3 bases are TGCGCCAGCAGCTTGGATCTGGGTCTGGGAGATACGCAGTATTTT.

This clonotype was counted only a few times. The chain combines TRBV2 with TRBJ2-5, with D maybe TRBD2 (6 bases). V lost 6 bases and J lost 5, with 19 bases in between. Germline V gives CDR1 SNHLY, CDR2 FYNNEI. The CDR3 has 15 residues. CDR3 in DNA: TGTGCCAGCAGCCTCTTAGGACTACAGGCGGAGACCCAGTACTTC. It encodes CASSLLGLQAETQYF.

J is TRBJ2-7 and V is TRBV28; 12 nucleotides agree with TRBD1. The V and J ends lost 4 bases and 9 bases, in that order; junction bases with no gene match: 7. This CDR3 comprises 14 residues. Germline V lookup: CDR1 MDHEN, CDR2 SYDVKM. The CDR3 sequence is CASSWGTGGGRQYF. As DNA, the CDR3 is TGTGCCAGCAGTTGGGGGACAGGGGGCGGTAGGCAGTACTTC.

V and J are TRBV4-2 and TRBJ2-1; D may be TRBD2 (5 bases). Trimming pared 1 base from V and 8 bases from J, leaving 12 bases between. The CDR3 length is 14 residues. CDR1 and CDR2 from the germline V gene are LGHNA and YNFKEQ. CDR3 protein: CASSQVTISDEQFF. CDR3 coding DNA: TGTGCCAGCAGCCAAGTGACAATTAGCGATGAGCAGTTCTTC.

V gene TRBV20-1 combines with J gene TRBJ2-7, with D perhaps matching TRBD1 (5 bases). Trimming pared 6 bases from V and 5 bases from J, leaving 14 bases between. The germline gives CDR1 DFQATT, CDR2 SNEGSKA (reference sequence). The CDR3 totals 12 residues. The CDR3 nucleotides are TGCAGTGCCAGGGATGTAAGCGACGAGCAGTACTTC. It codes for CSARDVSDEQYF.

This clonotype was detected a few times. The chain recombines TRBV20-1 with TRBJ2-7; TRBD1 might be the D (5 bases). The CDR3 covers 13 residues. The V gene lost 6 bases and the J gene lost 1 base, with 13 bases spanning the gap. In germline, CDR1 is DFQATT, CDR2 SNEGSKA (reference sequence). CDR3 amino acids: CSAPAGQSYEQYF. The CDR3 region has the DNA TGCAGTGCCCCGGCCGGACAATCCTACGAGCAGTACTTC.

The V call is TRBV7-9, the J call TRBJ1-5; tentative D call: TRBD1 (5 bases). The length of the CDR3 is 12 residues. Germline CDR1 reads SEHNR; CDR2 reads FQNEAQ (reference sequence). Between the trimmed V and J ends, which lost 5 bases and 10 bases, there was a span of 12 bases. This chain's CDR3 is CASSLMGVPQHF. CDR3 nucleotide sequence: TGTGCCAGCAGCCTAATGGGGGTTCCCCAGCATTTT.

This clonotype came up many times. This chain joins TRBV6-5 and TRBJ1-5, with no clear D. The CDR3 length is 15 residues. Trimming pared 3 bases from V and 2 bases from J, leaving 11 bases between. Germline CDR1 and CDR2: MNHEY and SVGAGI. The CDR3 nucleotides are TGTGCCAGCAGTTATCGAGGGAGTGGCAATCAGCCCCAGCATTTT. Translation gives CASSYRGSGNQPQHF.